The 30 T cell receptor beta chains listed next were all sequenced from one sample in a study of CD8 T cells in Susac syndrome. The authors reverse transcribed about 0.5 to 1 ug RNA with random hexamers. From the immunoSEQ multiplex PCR reads, TCRdb called clonotypes with MiXCR, one entry per CDR3 protein. The sample lists under 200,000 distinct CDR3 sequences, about 95% occurring once. Sequencing was performed on CD4+ T cells from PBMCs. Every receptor here comes from a human donor in good health.

The chain links TRBV6-2 or TRBV6-3 to TRBJ2-1; D possibly corresponds to TRBD1 (5 bases). Trimming cost V 0 bases and J 8 bases, with 17 bases left between them. The CDR3 is made up of 16 amino acids. Germline V gives CDR1 MNHEY, CDR2 SVGEGT. This CDR3 is CASSYSVRAARYEQFF. Here the CDR3 DNA reads TGTGCCAGCAGTTACTCGGTCAGGGCCGCGCGGTATGAGCAGTTCTTC.

J is TRBJ1-2 and V is TRBV10-3, with 8 bases identical to TRBD1. Germline assignment: CDR1 ENHRY and CDR2 SYGVKD. The CDR3 runs 14 residues. The trim removed 2 bases at V and 4 bases at J, leaving 3 bases unmatched. CDR3 in amino acids: CAISEGQGAYGYTF. CDR3 sequence (DNA): TGTGCCATCAGTGAGGGGCAGGGGGCCTATGGCTACACCTTC.

The CDR3 DNA reads TGCAGTGCTAGTGGGATAGGTCGGGGGCTAGGAGAGACCCAGTACTTC. The encoded protein is CSASGIGRGLGETQYF. The chain links TRBV20-1 to TRBJ2-5; D is tentatively TRBD1 or TRBD2 (6 bases each). The length of the CDR3 is 16 residues. CDR1 and CDR2 (germline): DFQATT, SNEGSKA (reference sequence). V lost 3 bases to trimming and J lost 4 bases, with 21 bases between them.

V is TRBV14 and J is TRBJ2-1; tentative D call: TRBD1 (6 bases). The V end was cut by 5 bases, the J end by 6 bases, with 11 bases between. From germline, CDR1 is SGHDN and CDR2 FVKESK. The CDR3 totals 13 residues. CDR3 in DNA: TGTGCCAGCAGCAAACCAGGGGCCAATGAGCAGTTCTTC. As protein: CASSKPGANEQFF.

This chain uses TRBV6-2 or TRBV6-3 with TRBJ2-3; 8 nucleotides agree with TRBD1. The CDR3 runs to 15 residues. V lost 6 bases and J lost 1; bases outside the gene matches: 6. Germline V gives CDR1 MNHEY, CDR2 SVGEGT. The CDR3 sequence: CASRNRGAGTDTQYF. The CDR3 DNA reads TGTGCCAGCAGAAACAGGGGGGCAGGCACAGATACGCAGTATTTT.

The DNA of the CDR3 is TGCAGTGCTACCGGGACAGGGGACTACGAGCAGTACTTC. Protein: CSATGTGDYEQYF. The chain employs TRBV20-1 and TRBJ2-7; 10 nucleotides match TRBD1. The V gene's germline CDR1 is DFQATT and CDR2 SNEGSKA (reference sequence). The CDR3 contains 13 residues. V shed 4 bases, J shed 3 bases, and the junction held 3 bases outside the gene matches.

The CDR3 coding sequence is TGTGCCAGCAGTTTATCCGACCAAGAGACCCAGTACTTC. Translated: CASSLSDQETQYF. The rearrangement uses TRBV12-3 or TRBV12-4 and TRBJ2-5, with D hard to call. The CDR3 totals 13 residues. V was shortened by 2 bases and J by 0 bases, with 4 bases between the two germline ends.

The gene calls are TRBV20-1 and TRBJ1-2; TRBD1 agrees at 7 bases. Germline lookup yields CDR1 DFQATT and CDR2 SNEGSKA (reference sequence). This CDR3 is 13 amino acids long. Here the CDR3 reads CSDRGGIDYGYTF. CDR3 nucleotide sequence: TGCAGCGATAGAGGGGGCATTGACTATGGCTACACCTTC.

V usage is TRBV2 and J usage is TRBJ2-3, with no clear D. From germline, CDR1 is SNHLY and CDR2 FYNNEI. The length of the CDR3 is 13 residues. The V end was cut by 5 bases, the J end by 6 bases, with 12 bases between. CDR3 DNA: TGTGCCAGCAGTCAACGGGTTCGGGATACGCAGTATTTT. Translating it yields CASSQRVRDTQYF.

The chain carries TRBV28 and TRBJ2-3; D call uncertain. The CDR3 runs to 14 residues. CDR1 is MDHEN, CDR2 SYDVKM, per germline. Trimming took 5 bases from V and 6 from J, leaving 15 bases between them. CDR3 region: CASSPSTGLDTQYF. CDR3 nucleotide sequence: TGTGCCAGCAGTCCGTCCACGGGTTTGGATACGCAGTATTTT.

This clonotype was recorded only once. V is TRBV7-8 and J is TRBJ2-1; 8 bases agree with TRBD1. CDR1 and CDR2 from the germline V gene are SGHVS and FQNEAQ. The CDR3 sequence is 14 residues long. J was trimmed by 5 bases and V by 8 bases; bases with no gene match: 8. In DNA form, the CDR3 reads TGTGCCAGCTTGGAGGACAGGGTCAACAATGAGCAGTTCTTC. Protein product: CASLEDRVNNEQFF.

The rearrangement joins TRBV9 to TRBJ2-3; TRBD1 or TRBD2 may be the D gene (6 bases each). Trimming removed 7 bases at V and 3 bases at J, with 15 bases between. Per the germline V gene, CDR1 is SGDLS and CDR2 is YYNGEE. The CDR3 covers 14 residues. In nucleotides, the CDR3 is TGTGCCAGCGGGGGCACCGGGAGAACAGATACGCAGTATTTT. Encoded protein: CASGGTGRTDTQYF.

With respect to this clonotype: One end of the junction does not line up with germline, which may come from a read error. The chain joins TRBV7-7 to TRBJ2-3; D unresolved. Germline V gene data show CDR1 as SSHAT and CDR2 as FNYEAQ (reference sequence). This CDR3 is built from 13 residues. The CDR3 DNA reads as TGTGCTAGCAGCGCCGCCCCCACAGATACGCAGTATTTT. Its translation: CASSAAPTDTQYF.

The chain recombines TRBV18 with TRBJ2-1, with D unresolved. Between the trimmed V and J ends, which lost 6 bases and 9 bases, there was a span of 15 bases. The CDR3 sequence is 13 residues long. The germline gives CDR1 KGHSH, CDR2 LQKENI. This chain's CDR3 is CASSRAPGSEQFF. The CDR3 DNA is TGTGCCAGCTCCCGGGCCCCCGGGTCTGAGCAGTTCTTC.

For the CDR3, the DNA is TGTGCCAGCAGCCGGTACTACGAGCAGTACTTC. Translation: CASSRYYEQYF. The V and J genes are TRBV3-1 and TRBJ2-7; D gene uncertain. Trimming took 4 bases from V and 3 from J, leaving 4 bases between them. Looked up from germline, CDR1 is LGHDT and CDR2 is YNNKEL (reference sequence). The CDR3 is 11 amino acids.

The chain combines TRBV7-9 with TRBJ2-5; 7 bases map to TRBD2. Germline V CDR1 and CDR2: SEHNR, FQNEAQ (reference sequence). The V and J ends lost 6 bases and 1 base, in that order; junction bases with no gene match: 8. CDR3 size: 15 residues. CDR3: CASSRASGIQETQYF. In nucleotides, the CDR3 is TGTGCCAGCAGTCGGGCGAGCGGGATCCAAGAGACCCAGTACTTC.

The chain couples TRBV18 to TRBJ1-1; 10 bases are a match to TRBD1. Unmatched junction bases numbered 0, after V lost 5 bases and J lost 6 bases. This CDR3 region has 12 residues. Germline CDR1 KGHSH, CDR2 LQKENI. CDR3 nucleotide sequence: TGTGCCAGCTCAGACAGGGGGCCTGAAGCTTTCTTT. Its protein product is CASSDRGPEAFF.

The chain employs TRBV14 and TRBJ2-1, with 9 positions matching TRBD2. CDR1 SGHDN and CDR2 FVKESK come from the germline V gene. The J segment lost 3 bases and the V segment lost 0 bases, leaving 3 bases of the junction unmatched. This CDR3 is built from 16 residues. In DNA form, the CDR3 reads TGTGCCAGCAGCCAAGAACTAGCGGGCTTCTACAATGAGCAGTTCTTC. Its translation: CASSQELAGFYNEQFF.

V is TRBV9 and J is TRBJ1-6; tentative D call: TRBD1 (6 bases). CDR1 and CDR2 (germline): SGDLS, YYNGEE. V was shortened by 0 bases and J by 12 bases, with 10 bases between the two germline ends. The CDR3 sequence is 13 residues long. The DNA for the CDR3 is TGTGCCAGCAGCGTAGGGACAGAGAGACCCCTCCACTTT. Translating gives CASSVGTERPLHF.

This rearrangement joins TRBV6-5 to TRBJ2-2, with TRBD2 matching 10 bases. CDR3 length: 16 residues. The germline gives CDR1 MNHEY, CDR2 SVGAGI. The junction had 7 bases not matched to a gene; V was cut back by 4 bases and J by 5 bases. This CDR3 reads CASSSLAGGHTGELFF. CDR3 DNA sequence: TGTGCCAGCAGTTCCTTAGCGGGGGGTCATACCGGGGAGCTGTTTTTT.

This chain joins TRBV15 and TRBJ2-5, with 9 bases identical to TRBD1. Trimming cost V 2 bases and J 11 bases; bases outside gene matches: 9. The CDR3 consists of 14 residues. Germline V gives CDR1 LNHNV, CDR2 YYDKDF (reference sequence). The CDR3 loop is CATSRSGTGQNQYF. The CDR3 coding sequence is TGTGCCACCAGCAGATCCGGGACAGGGCAGAATCAGTACTTC. The entire variable domain, with the rest obtained from reference TRBV15 and TRBJ2-5, is as follows: DAMVIQNPRYQVTQFGKPVTLSCSQTLNHNVMYWYQQKSSQAPKLLFHYYDKDFNNEADTPDNFQSRRPNTSFCFLDIRSPGLGDTAMYLCATSRSGTGQNQYFGPGTRLLVL.

This chain connects TRBV9 to TRBJ1-4; TRBD1 matches 8 bases. This CDR3 has 14 residues. CDR1 and CDR2 (germline): SGDLS, YYNGEE. J lost 7 bases, V lost 2 bases, and 4 bases had no gene match. CDR3: CASSVGQGAEKLFF. CDR3 sequence (DNA): TGTGCCAGCAGCGTGGGCCAGGGGGCTGAAAAACTGTTTTTT.

This rearrangement joins TRBV14 to TRBJ2-5; D gene uncertain. CDR1 and CDR2 from the germline V gene are SGHDN and FVKESK. Between the trimmed V and J ends, which lost 0 bases and 5 bases, there was a span of 19 bases. The CDR3 contains 17 residues. This CDR3 reads CASSQDPVASWWETQYF. The CDR3 DNA reads as TGTGCCAGCAGCCAAGATCCAGTGGCGAGCTGGTGGGAGACCCAGTACTTC.

The chain employs TRBV7-2 and TRBJ1-5; 8 bases match TRBD1. Germline CDR1 and CDR2: SGHTA and FQGNSA. Losses at the gene ends were 5 bases for V and 2 bases for J; bases not matched to a gene: 8. The CDR3 is 16 residues long. The CDR3 region has the DNA TGTGCCAGCAGCCCCACCGGGACAGGCCGCAATCAGCCCCAGCATTTT. This encodes CASSPTGTGRNQPQHF.

V gene TRBV29-1 combines with J gene TRBJ1-1; D not resolved. Between the trimmed V and J ends, which lost 3 bases and 7 bases, there was a span of 9 bases. Per the germline V gene, CDR1 is SQVTM and CDR2 is ANQGSEA. The CDR3 runs to 11 residues. The CDR3 region has the DNA TGCAGCGTTGAGGAACTGAATGAAGCTTTCTTT. Translating gives CSVEELNEAFF.

Concerning this clonotype itself: One junction end does not reproduce the germline sequence, and a read error may be involved. This chain connects TRBV9 to TRBJ1-5; D gene ambiguous. The germline V gene has CDR1 SGDLS and CDR2 YYNGEE. This CDR3 is 14 amino acids long. The CDR3 sequence: CASSPHGRNQPQHF. The CDR3 DNA follows: TGTGCCAGCAGCCCCCATGGACGGAATCAACCCCAGCATTTT.

This clonotype was detected only once. This sequence joins TRBV29-1 and TRBJ2-3; D might be TRBD2 (6 bases). The CDR3 extends over 16 amino acids. V lost 1 base and J 2 bases, leaving 16 bases between the germline ends. Per the germline V gene, CDR1 is SQVTM and CDR2 is ANQGSEA. The chain's CDR3 is CSVEAGGLLLTDTQYF. For the CDR3, the DNA is TGCAGCGTTGAAGCCGGGGGACTTCTACTCACAGATACGCAGTATTTT.

V gene TRBV27 combines with J gene TRBJ2-7; tentative D call: TRBD2 (6 bases). CDR1 and CDR2 (germline): MNHEY, SMNVEV (reference sequence). Trimming pared 1 base from V and 6 bases from J, leaving 10 bases between. The CDR3 runs 13 residues. CDR3 bases: TGTGCCAGCAGTTTATATGGGGGAGGCGAGCAGTACTTC. As protein: CASSLYGGGEQYF.

This clonotype showed up just once. The chain employs TRBV6-5 and TRBJ1-6; tentatively, D is TRBD1 (5 bases). This CDR3 has 20 amino acids. V was trimmed by 0 bases and J by 5 bases, leaving 23 bases between them. The germline CDR1 and CDR2 sequences are MNHEY and SVGAGI. Written as DNA, the CDR3 is TGTGCCAGCAGTTACTCTATTCGGGGCGTACTCGAACGGAATAATTCACCCCTCCACTTT. Translating gives CASSYSIRGVLERNNSPLHF.

This chain joins TRBV4-1 and TRBJ2-1; TRBD1 matches 9 bases. The CDR3 covers 14 residues. After removal of 4 bases from V and 8 bases from J, the junction contained 6 bases not matched to a gene. Germline V lookup: CDR1 MGHRA, CDR2 YSYEKL. The CDR3 is CASSPGTGRDEQFF. The CDR3 DNA reads TGCGCCAGCAGCCCGGGGACAGGGCGGGATGAGCAGTTCTTC.